This T cell receptor (beta chain) was recorded in a study of blood T cell repertoires in COVID-19. In the study overall: COVID-19 samples from acute and convalescent phases originated in the United States, Italy and Spain. Sources were T cells, B-cell-depleted T cells, or PBMCs; the material itself was cDNA or gDNA.

Sequenced by immunoSEQ multiplex PCR; TCRdb stores in-frame clones only, minus some. This table holds some 260,000 clones, approximately 89% found once. Seattle enrolled patients during active infection and tracked them longitudinally. Sequencing was done on a sample of peripheral blood. The origin of this receptor is a woman aged 25 to 39 with COVID-19, enrolled during active disease.

The CDR3 here is CASSLGSSSYEQYF. The DNA for the CDR3 is TGTGCCAGCAGCTTGGGTAGTAGCTCCTACGAGCAGTACTTC. The chain uses TRBV5-6 and TRBJ2-7; D ambiguous. Trimming took 0 bases from V and 0 from J, leaving 7 bases between them. The CDR3 is 14 residues long. Germline loops: CDR1 SGHDT, CDR2 YYEEEE.